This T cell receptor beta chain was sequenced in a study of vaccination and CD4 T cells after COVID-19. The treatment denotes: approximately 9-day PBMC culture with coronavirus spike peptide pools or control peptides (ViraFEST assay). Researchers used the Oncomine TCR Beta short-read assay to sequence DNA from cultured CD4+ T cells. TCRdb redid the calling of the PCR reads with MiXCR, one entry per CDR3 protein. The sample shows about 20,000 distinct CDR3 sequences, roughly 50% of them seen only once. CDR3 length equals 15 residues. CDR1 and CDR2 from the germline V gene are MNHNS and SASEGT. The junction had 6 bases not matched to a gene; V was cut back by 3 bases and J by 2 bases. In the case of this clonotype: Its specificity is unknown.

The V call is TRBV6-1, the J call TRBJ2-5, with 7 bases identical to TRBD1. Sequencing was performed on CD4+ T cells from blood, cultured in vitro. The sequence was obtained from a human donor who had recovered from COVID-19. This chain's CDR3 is CASSDPGQNQETQYF. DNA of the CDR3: TGTGCCAGCAGTGACCCGGGACAGAATCAAGAGACCCAGTACTTC.